These T cell receptor beta chains were read from a single sample in a study of T cell responses to AZD1222 COVID-19 vaccine. Data came from immunoSEQ multiplex PCR; TCRdb stores just in-frame clones and leaves some out. The data show more than 80,000 clones, with around 91% seen just once and 7.5% to 9% held by the top ten. This specimen was peripheral blood, taken 28 days after the second AZD1222 dose. The receptors here all came from an adult who received the AZD1222 COVID-19 vaccine. Each CDR3 is given with its conserved first and last residue. D genes are given only for firm matches. Not every row has a clone size; where given, it reads once, few, many or a size class.

.,TRBV5-5,.,TRBJ1-4,TGTGCCAGCAGCCCCCTGTTAATGAGGAAACTGTTTTTT,CASSPLLMRKLFF
.,TRBV3-1/TRBV3-2,.,TRBJ2-7,TGTGCCAGCAGCCAGTCCGAGGAGCAGTACTTC,CASSQSEEQYF
.,TRBV7-3,.,TRBJ2-3,TGTGCCAGCAGCCCCCGGGTGAGCACAGATACGCAGTATTTT,CASSPRVSTDTQYF
.,TRBV6-5,.,TRBJ2-1,TGTGCCAGCAGCGGACAACTCTACAATGAGCAGTTCTTC,CASSGQLYNEQFF
once,TRBV4-2,TRBD1,TRBJ1-1,TGTGCCAGCAGCCAGAACCCACAGGGGGGGGCTTTCTTT,CASSQNPQGGAFF
.,TRBV12-3/TRBV12-4,.,TRBJ1-5,TGTGCCAGCAGTTTAGACCAGGGGCCCCAGCATTTT,CASSLDQGPQHF
.,TRBV18,.,TRBJ1-5,TGTGCCAGCTCCCAGGGTAATAGCAATCAGCCCCAGCATTTT,CASSQGNSNQPQHF
.,TRBV4-2,TRBD1,TRBJ1-2,TGTGCCAGCAGCCCATGGACAGGGCCTAACTATGGCTACACCTTC,CASSPWTGPNYGYTF
once,TRBV5-6,.,TRBJ1-4,TGTGCCAGCAGCGGCAGGGGCGGGAATCGGGGTGAAAAACTGTTTTTT,CASSGRGGNRGEKLFF
.,TRBV19,.,TRBJ1-4,TGTGCCAGTAGTATATTAAGAGGGGGAAAACTGTTTTTT,CASSILRGGKLFF
.,TRBV2,.,TRBJ2-7,TGTGCCAGGGGAACAGGTTACGAGCAGTACTTC,CARGTGYEQYF
.,TRBV5-3,TRBD1,TRBJ2-3,TGTGCCAGAAGTTTAACTTCCCGGGACAGGGGCCCCAGACTCACAGATACGCAGTATTTT,CARSLTSRDRGPRLTDTQYF
.,TRBV5-4,TRBD1,TRBJ1-6,TGTGCCAGCAGCTCGGGACAGGGGGCCTATAATTCACCCCTCCACTTT,CASSSGQGAYNSPLHF
.,TRBV25-1,.,TRBJ1-3,TGTGCCAGCAGTGAAGGCAGGGCGAGCTCTGGAAACACCATATATTTT,CASSEGRASSGNTIYF
.,TRBV21-1,.,TRBJ2-4,TGTGCCAGCAGCAATCCATGGGGGCCCGGTCAAAACATTCAGTACTTC,CASSNPWGPGQNIQYF
.,TRBV4-3,TRBD1,TRBJ1-6,TGCGCCAGCAGCCAAGACAGGGGGGGTAATAATTCACCCCTCCACTTT,CASSQDRGGNNSPLHF
.,TRBV4-1,.,TRBJ1-2,TGCGCCAGCAGCCAAGCGGACAGAGATAACTATGGCTACACCTTC,CASSQADRDNYGYTF
.,TRBV7-3,.,TRBJ2-1,TGTGCCAGCAGCTTAACGGGACCCTACAATGAGCAGTTCTTC,CASSLTGPYNEQFF
once,TRBV7-8,TRBD1,TRBJ1-5,TGTGCCAGCAACGGGGACAGGAGCAATCAGCCCCAGCATTTT,CASNGDRSNQPQHF
.,TRBV6-2/TRBV6-3,TRBD1,TRBJ1-5,TGTGCCAGCAGTTACTGGGACAGGGAGAATCAGCCCCAGCATTTT,CASSYWDRENQPQHF
once,TRBV6-5,TRBD1,TRBJ1-2,TGTGCCAGCAGGACAGGGGACTATGGCTACACCTTC,CASRTGDYGYTF
.,TRBV10-3,TRBD2,TRBJ2-3,TGTGCCATCAGCCCGTCGGCGGGGGTTACAGATACGCAGTATTTT,CAISPSAGVTDTQYF
.,TRBV18,.,TRBJ1-2,TGTGCCAGCTCACCAAATACAGCGATCTATGGCTACACCTTC,CASSPNTAIYGYTF
.,TRBV18,.,TRBJ1-4,TGTGCCAGCTCACCTGGGCAAGGGCAGGAAAAACTGTTTTTT,CASSPGQGQEKLFF
.,TRBV7-2,.,TRBJ2-3,TGTGCCAGCAGCTTAGAGTTTGGGGGGGGCGCAGATACGCAGTATTTT,CASSLEFGGGADTQYF
.,TRBV9,TRBD1,TRBJ1-2,TGTGCCAGCAGCCGACAGGGGGACTATGGCTACACCTTC,CASSRQGDYGYTF
.,TRBV18,.,TRBJ2-5,TGTGCCAGCTCAACCGGCGGAGAGACCCAGTACTTC,CASSTGGETQYF
.,TRBV7-3,.,TRBJ2-3,TGTGCCAGCAGCTTAATCCCGGGGCTGGGGACTAGCACAGATACGCAGTATTTT,CASSLIPGLGTSTDTQYF
.,TRBV3-1/TRBV3-2,.,TRBJ2-2,TGTGCCAGCAGCCAAGAGACAGGGGACTACTTGAACACCGGGGAGCTGTTTTTT,CASSQETGDYLNTGELFF
.,TRBV4-1,TRBD2,TRBJ2-3,TGCGCCAGCAGCCAAGATCCCCCCGCTAGCGGGGGGGCGGACCACACAGATACGCAGTATTTT,CASSQDPPASGGADHTDTQYF
.,TRBV27,.,TRBJ2-6,TGTGCCAGCAGCCCACTGGGCTCTGGGGCCAACGTCCTGACTTTC,CASSPLGSGANVLTF
.,TRBV27,.,TRBJ2-2,TGTGCCAGCAGTCTAGCCCCCCCTACGCACACCGGGGAGCTGTTTTTT,CASSLAPPTHTGELFF
.,TRBV10-3,.,TRBJ1-1,TGTGCCATCAGTCAGGCGTCGAACACTGAAGCTTTCTTT,CAISQASNTEAFF
.,TRBV7-2,.,TRBJ1-1,TGTGCCAGCAGCCCCTATCTCCGGGGGACCTCGACCATGAACACTGAAGCTTTCTTT,CASSPYLRGTSTMNTEAFF
.,TRBV18,TRBD1,TRBJ1-1,TGTGCCAGCTCACAGGGACAGGGGGCGGGCACTGAAGCTTTCTTT,CASSQGQGAGTEAFF
.,TRBV7-9,.,TRBJ2-1,TGTGCCAGCAGCTTGGGTCGATCCGGCGAGCAGTTCTTC,CASSLGRSGEQFF
few,TRBV9,.,TRBJ2-2,TGTGCCAGCAGCGTAGGTAGGGGCGGGGAGCTGTTTTTT,CASSVGRGGELFF
.,TRBV5-1,.,TRBJ2-3,TGCGCCAGCAGCCCCGAGGGGGGGCGGTATACGCAGTATTTT,CASSPEGGRYTQYF
.,TRBV5-3,TRBD1,TRBJ2-7,TGTGCCAGAAAGGGACAGGGGATTTCCTACGAGCAGTACTTC,CARKGQGISYEQYF
.,TRBV4-2,.,TRBJ1-5,TGTGCCAGCAGCCAGGGGACGGAGGTTAGCAATCAGCCCCAGCATTTT,CASSQGTEVSNQPQHF
few,TRBV12-5,.,TRBJ1-1,TGTGCTAGTGGTCCCCCGGGAGCGGATGTGAACACTGAAGCTTTCTTT,CASGPPGADVNTEAFF
few,TRBV7-9,TRBD1,TRBJ2-2,TGTGCCAGCAGCTTAGCGGGGGACAGCACCGGGGAGCTGTTTTTT,CASSLAGDSTGELFF
.,TRBV27,.,TRBJ2-7,TGTGCCAGCAGCCTAGGACGGACCTACGAGCAGTACTTC,CASSLGRTYEQYF